This TCR beta chain was identified in a study of blood T cells in healthy people across ages. Broader study findings: Naive T cell percentage by flow cytometry tracked strongly with beta diversity.

The use of a sample-barcoded 5' primer and a J-beta primer mix characterized a second PCR of roughly 7 to 12 cycles. Each cDNA molecule was tagged by a template-switch adaptor with 12 random nucleotides. TCRdb fed the 5' RACE reads into MiXCR, producing one record per CDR3 protein. Of about 640,000 distinct CDR3 sequences listed, approximately 59% are singletons. Germline V lookup: CDR1 SGHNT, CDR2 YYREEE (reference sequence). The CDR3 runs to 14 residues. Trimming took 0 bases from V and 6 from J, leaving 12 bases between them. Remarks on this clonotype: The target antigen is unknown.

The chain employs TRBV5-4 and TRBJ2-5; D perhaps matches TRBD2 (5 bases). Sequenced sample: blood. The sequence derives from a man in his 60s in good health. Here the CDR3 reads CASSLDHGGQTQYF. DNA of the CDR3: TGTGCCAGCAGCTTGGATCACGGAGGACAGACCCAGTACTTC.